These 16 T cell receptor beta chains originate from one sample sequenced in a study of regulatory T cells in long-lasting Graves disease (dated by TCRdb to about 2021). The time point label corresponds to: newly diagnosed GD, antithyroid drugs for less than 3 months. For both TCR sequencing and RNA sequencing, RNA was extracted from PBMCs in TRIzol. Libraries were built with multiplex PCR. The sample was run on an Illumina HiSeq 4000. CDR3 regions were amplified by Arm-PCR with iRepertoire HTBI primers to construct TCR beta libraries. The public reads were reprocessed in TCRdb via fastp at Q25 and MiXCR, keeping in-frame beta chains. CDR3 protein sequences are deduplicated, and each keeps its most common genes and DNA. The sample includes more than 450,000 distinct CDR3 sequences, with more than 10% observed a single time. Jointly, the top ten make up around 10% of the sample. These data are also associated with another study on T cells in Graves' hyperthyroidism and ophthalmopathy.

This specimen was peripheral blood mononuclear cells (PBMCs), taken at new diagnosis, from a patient treated with antithyroid drugs. The receptors were gathered from a woman in her 30s with Graves disease. Donor details come from another sample of the same person, matched by shared clones.

This clonotype was seen ten or more times. The chain is built from TRBV12-3 or TRBV12-4 and TRBJ1-1; D is uncertain. The CDR3 spans 13 residues. Trimming removed 3 bases from V and 7 bases from J, with 12 bases in between. The CDR3 DNA reads TGTGCCAGCAGTTTCGGGCAGGACCGTGAAGCTTTCTTT. The encoded protein is CASSFGQDREAFF.

This clonotype was detected ten times or more. This sequence joins TRBV12-3 or TRBV12-4 and TRBJ1-2; possibly TRBD1 for D (6 bases). The CDR3 runs to 15 residues. Trimming took 4 bases from V and 4 from J, leaving 16 bases between them. Written as DNA, the CDR3 is TGTGCCAGCAGTTACGGACTCGGGACAAGCTATGGCTACACCTTC. As protein: CASSYGLGTSYGYTF.

This clonotype was observed a handful of times. A much larger clone lies a single base off, so this may be a read error. The rearrangement joins TRBV2 to TRBJ1-5, with D perhaps matching TRBD1 (6 bases). Germline CDR1 reads SNHLY; CDR2 reads FYNNEI. The CDR3 runs to 13 residues. In DNA form, the CDR3 reads TGTGCCGGCAGATCGGACAGAAATCAGCCCCAGCATTTT. It specifies CAGRSDRNQPQHF.

There are many counts of this clonotype. The rearrangement uses TRBV29-1 and TRBJ2-1, with 7 bases lining up with TRBD1. Losses at the gene ends were 4 bases for V and 4 bases for J; bases not matched to a gene: 7. This CDR3 has 14 residues. Germline CDR1 SQVTM, CDR2 ANQGSEA. The CDR3 nucleotides read TGCAGCGTTGTACTACAGGGGCCTTACAATGAGCAGTTCTTC. Protein: CSVVLQGPYNEQFF.

This clonotype was observed many times. The chain joins TRBV2 to TRBJ2-7; D not certain. V gave up 7 bases and J gave up 6 bases, with 10 bases separating them. In germline, CDR1 is SNHLY, CDR2 FYNNEI. The CDR3 has 11 amino acids. The CDR3 DNA reads TGTGCCAGCATGTATGGATCCGAGCAGTACTTC. Protein sequence: CASMYGSEQYF.

This clonotype was detected ten times or more. CDR3 amino acids: CASKRAGELFF. The CDR3 DNA sequence: TGTGCCAGTAAGAGAGCCGGGGAGCTGTTTTTT. V gene TRBV12-3 or TRBV12-4 combines with J gene TRBJ2-2, with D unresolved. Between the trimmed V and J ends, which lost 9 bases and 6 bases, there was a span of 8 bases. There are 11 residues in the CDR3.

In this sample, this clonotype turned up a few times. The CDR3 bases are TGCGCCAGCAGCCAAGGGGAACAGGAGATCTATGGCTACACCTTC. Protein: CASSQGEQEIYGYTF. The chain carries TRBV4-1 and TRBJ1-2, with a possible D match to TRBD1 (5 bases). CDR3 length: 15 amino acids. Germline V gene lookup returns CDR1 MGHRA and CDR2 YSYEKL. Trimming removed 1 base at V and 4 bases at J, with 13 bases between.

The table lists this clonotype with a few counts. J is TRBJ2-3 and V is TRBV10-1, with 9 bases that match TRBD2. CDR1 is WNHNN, CDR2 SYGVQD, per germline (reference sequence). This CDR3 contains 16 residues. Trimming removed 8 bases from V and 14 bases from J; junction bases left unmatched: 23. The CDR3 loop is CASAKQGPGLAQWRYF. CDR3 in DNA: TGCGCCAGCGCGAAACAGGGGCCGGGACTAGCCCAATGGCGGTATTTT.

This chain joins TRBV19 and TRBJ1-2; weak D call: TRBD1 (6 bases). Germline V gives CDR1 LNHDA, CDR2 SQIVND (reference sequence). The germline V and J ends were trimmed by 1 base and 8 bases, with 11 bases remaining between them. CDR3 length equals 13 residues. CDR3 nucleotides: TGTGCCAGTAGTATAGGCAGGGGCGTGGGCTACACCTTC. Protein product: CASSIGRGVGYTF.

This chain connects TRBV10-2 to TRBJ2-7; 9 positions agree with TRBD2. The V gene end was trimmed by 7 bases and the J gene end by 2 bases; junction bases not matched to a gene: 3. This CDR3 spans 13 amino acids. Per germline, CDR1 WSHSY and CDR2 SAAADI. The CDR3 is CASKTSGTYEQYF. The CDR3 DNA follows: TGCGCCAGCAAGACTAGCGGTACCTACGAGCAGTACTTC.

This chain joins TRBV4-1 and TRBJ1-2; 12 bases line up with TRBD1. The CDR3 is made up of 16 amino acids. Germline values: CDR1 MGHRA, CDR2 YSYEKL. With 4 bases clipped from V and 2 bases from J, the junction kept 5 bases outside the gene matches. The CDR3 protein is CASSPRDRGRNYGYTF. CDR3 nucleotide sequence: TGCGCCAGCAGCCCTAGGGACAGGGGGCGGAACTATGGCTACACCTTC.

The chain combines TRBV18 with TRBJ1-1; D remains unclear. V lost 5 bases and J lost 0, with 10 bases in between. The CDR3 extends over 14 amino acids. The germline V gene has CDR1 KGHSH and CDR2 LQKENI. The CDR3 protein is CASSIGGLNTEAFF. CDR3 DNA: TGTGCCAGCTCAATCGGCGGTCTGAACACTGAAGCTTTCTTT.

This clonotype was detected many times. This chain uses TRBV7-8 with TRBJ2-1; the D gene is possibly TRBD1 (5 bases). The germline gives CDR1 SGHVS, CDR2 FQNEAQ. CDR3 length: 16 residues. V was shortened by 2 bases and J by 0 bases, with 11 bases between the two germline ends. The CDR3: CASSLSRASSYNEQFF. The DNA of the CDR3 is TGTGCCAGCAGCTTAAGCAGGGCGAGCTCCTACAATGAGCAGTTCTTC.

This clonotype showed up many times. The CDR3 DNA is TGTGCCAGCAGTGAAGCTTTTAGGGGCGAGCAGTACTTC. Its protein is CASSEAFRGEQYF. The chain links TRBV6-1 to TRBJ2-7; a possible D gene is TRBD1 (5 bases). The germline gives CDR1 MNHNS, CDR2 SASEGT. The V and J ends lost 0 bases and 6 bases respectively, with 9 bases between them. The CDR3 extends over 13 amino acids.

This clonotype occurred many times. The gene calls are TRBV20-1 and TRBJ2-5; 7 nucleotides line up with TRBD2. Germline CDR1 reads DFQATT; CDR2 reads SNEGSKA (reference sequence). This CDR3 is built from 14 residues. V trimming: 3 bases; J trimming: 5 bases; junction bases outside the gene matches: 9. This CDR3 reads CSARIAGLGETQYF. The CDR3, as DNA: TGCAGTGCTAGGATAGCGGGTTTAGGGGAGACCCAGTACTTC.

The V gene is TRBV24-1, the J gene TRBJ1-5; no clear D. From germline, CDR1 is KGHDR and CDR2 SFDVKD. V lost 6 bases and J 5 bases, leaving 10 bases between the germline ends. The CDR3 runs 13 residues. The CDR3: CATSRSGDQPQHF. CDR3 nucleotides: TGTGCCACCAGTCGTTCAGGCGATCAGCCCCAGCATTTT.